This T cell receptor beta chain was sequenced for a study of cytomegalovirus exposure and HLA in healthy donors. Nominally healthy donors were sampled, though unrecorded immune exposures were likely. Trimming cost V 6 bases and J 6 bases, with 6 bases left between them. This CDR3 is built from 10 residues. Germline V CDR1 and CDR2: SNHLY, FYNNEI. About this clone itself: The antigen remains undetermined.

The PCR contained 60 Vbeta and 13 Jbeta primers. The assay was immunoSEQ multiplex PCR, and TCRdb's table has in-frame clones only and misses some. The repertoire holds around 220,000 clones, with more than 65% as singletons. Findings and caveats of the study: Within the data, a cluster of highly shared sequence variants was likely a sequencing artifact. Roughly uniform sequencing depth across donors was assumed, possibly incorrectly. A later analysis showed that HLA-associated TCR beta chains had undergone more clonal expansion than equally common others.

Sequenced input: PBMCs. The chain has TRBV2 and TRBJ2-7; D call uncertain. The TCR sequence derives from a woman between 25 and 40 years old in good health and CMV-seronegative. CDR3: CASRGVEQYF. The CDR3 DNA follows: TGTGCCAGCAGGGGCGTCGAGCAGTACTTC.